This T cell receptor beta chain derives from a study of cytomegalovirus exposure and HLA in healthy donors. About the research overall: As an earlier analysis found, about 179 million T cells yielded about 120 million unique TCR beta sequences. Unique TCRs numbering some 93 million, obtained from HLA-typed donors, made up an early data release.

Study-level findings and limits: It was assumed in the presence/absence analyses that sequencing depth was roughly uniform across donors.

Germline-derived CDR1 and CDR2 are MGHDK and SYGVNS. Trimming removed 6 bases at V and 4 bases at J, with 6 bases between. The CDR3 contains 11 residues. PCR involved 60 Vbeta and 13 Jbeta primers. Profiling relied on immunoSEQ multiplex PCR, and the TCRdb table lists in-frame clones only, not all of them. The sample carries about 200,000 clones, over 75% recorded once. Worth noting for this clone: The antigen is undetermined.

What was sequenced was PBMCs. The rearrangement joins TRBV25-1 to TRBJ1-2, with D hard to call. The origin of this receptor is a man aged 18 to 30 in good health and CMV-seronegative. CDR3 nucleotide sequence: TGTGCCAGCAGGGACTTCTATGGCTACACCTTC. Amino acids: CASRDFYGYTF.